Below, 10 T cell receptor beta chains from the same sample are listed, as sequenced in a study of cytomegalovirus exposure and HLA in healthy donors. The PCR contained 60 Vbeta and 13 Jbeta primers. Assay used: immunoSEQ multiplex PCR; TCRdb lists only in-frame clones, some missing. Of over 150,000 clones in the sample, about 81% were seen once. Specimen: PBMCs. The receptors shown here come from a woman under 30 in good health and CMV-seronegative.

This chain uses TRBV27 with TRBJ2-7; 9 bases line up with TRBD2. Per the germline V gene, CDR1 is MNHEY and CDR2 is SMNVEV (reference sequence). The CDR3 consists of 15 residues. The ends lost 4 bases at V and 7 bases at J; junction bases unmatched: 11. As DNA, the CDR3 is TGTGCCAGCAGTTCTCAGCGGGGGGCCTACGTTGAGCAGTACTTC. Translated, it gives CASSSQRGAYVEQYF.

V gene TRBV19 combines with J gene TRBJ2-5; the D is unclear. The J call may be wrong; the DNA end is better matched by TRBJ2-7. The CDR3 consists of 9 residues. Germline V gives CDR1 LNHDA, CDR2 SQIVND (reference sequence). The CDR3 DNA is TGTGCCACCTCGTACGAGCAGTACTTC. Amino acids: CATSYEQYF.

CDR3 sequence reads: CASSGDTRRETQYF. The CDR3 nucleotides are TGTGCCAGCAGCGGGGACACTCGTCGGGAGACCCAGTACTTC. The rearrangement uses TRBV5-5 and TRBJ2-5; tentative D call: TRBD1 (6 bases). Germline CDR1 SGHKS, CDR2 YYEKEE (reference sequence). This CDR3 has 14 residues. V lost 4 bases and J lost 5, with 15 bases in between.

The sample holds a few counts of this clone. CDR3 in DNA: TGTGCCAGCAGTACCCAAGGGGGCGGGACCCTTTCCTACGAGCAGTACTTC. It encodes CASSTQGGGTLSYEQYF. The genes are TRBV27 and TRBJ2-7; tentative D call: TRBD1 (7 bases). V lost 5 bases and J lost 1, with 21 bases in between. Germline CDR1 reads MNHEY; CDR2 reads SMNVEV (reference sequence). CDR3 length equals 17 residues.

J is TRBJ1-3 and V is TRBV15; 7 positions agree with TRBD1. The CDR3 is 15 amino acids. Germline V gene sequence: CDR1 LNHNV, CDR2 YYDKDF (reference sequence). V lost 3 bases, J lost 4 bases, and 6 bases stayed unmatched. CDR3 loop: CATSRHGTEGNTIYF. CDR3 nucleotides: TGTGCCACCAGCAGGCACGGGACAGAAGGAAACACCATATATTTT.

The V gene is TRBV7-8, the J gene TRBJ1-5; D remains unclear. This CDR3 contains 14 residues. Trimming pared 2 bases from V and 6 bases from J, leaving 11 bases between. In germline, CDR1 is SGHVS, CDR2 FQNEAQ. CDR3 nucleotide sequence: TGTGCCAGCAGCTTAACAGTGAATAGTCAGCCCCAGCATTTT. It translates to CASSLTVNSQPQHF.

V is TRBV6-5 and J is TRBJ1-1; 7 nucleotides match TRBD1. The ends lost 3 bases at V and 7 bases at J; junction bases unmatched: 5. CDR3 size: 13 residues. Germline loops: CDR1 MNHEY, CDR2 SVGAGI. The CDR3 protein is CASSYSQGFEAFF. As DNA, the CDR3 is TGTGCCAGCAGTTATTCACAGGGGTTTGAAGCTTTCTTT.

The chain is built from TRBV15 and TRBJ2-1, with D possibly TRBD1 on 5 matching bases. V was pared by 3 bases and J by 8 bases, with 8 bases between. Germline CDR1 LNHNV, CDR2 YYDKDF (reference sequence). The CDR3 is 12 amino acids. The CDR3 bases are TGTGCCACCAGCAGGCAGGGTGATGAGCAGTTCTTC. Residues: CATSRQGDEQFF.

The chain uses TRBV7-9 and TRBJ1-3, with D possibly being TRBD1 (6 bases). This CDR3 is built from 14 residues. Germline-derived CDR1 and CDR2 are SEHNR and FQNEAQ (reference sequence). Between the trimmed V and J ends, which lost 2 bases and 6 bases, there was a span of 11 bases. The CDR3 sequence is CASSLLQGLNTIYF. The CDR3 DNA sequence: TGTGCCAGCAGCTTACTACAGGGCTTAAACACCATATATTTT.

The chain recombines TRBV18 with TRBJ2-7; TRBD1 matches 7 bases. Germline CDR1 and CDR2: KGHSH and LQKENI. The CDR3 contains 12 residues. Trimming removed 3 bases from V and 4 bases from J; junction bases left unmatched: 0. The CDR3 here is CASSPGQYEQYF. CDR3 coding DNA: TGTGCCAGCTCACCGGGACAGTACGAGCAGTACTTC. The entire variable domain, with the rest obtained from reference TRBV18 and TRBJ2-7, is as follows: NAGVMQNPRHLVRRRGQEARLRCSPMKGHSHVYWYRQLPEEGLKFMVYLQKENIIDESGMPKERFSAEFPKEGPSILRIQQVVRGDSAAYFCASSPGQYEQYFGPGTRLTVT.